Below, 17 T cell receptor beta chains from the same sample are listed, as sequenced in a study of human T cells and chemical hapten exposure. As for time point: patch test 1, 2 weeks after DPC sensitization. Treatment denoted: therapeutic diphenylcyclopropenone sensitization with weekly scalp DPC. TCRdb used MiXCR to reprocess the RACE reads, holding one entry per CDR3 protein. The sample shows around 77,000 distinct CDR3 sequences, more than 8% of them seen only once. Sequenced material: whole blood, taken in connection with sensitization to the hapten diphenylcyclopropenone (DPC). The origin of the receptors is a middle-aged woman with alopecia areata. Some clones in this sample may be carry-over from other donors' samples.

This clonotype was found many times. This chain connects TRBV20-1 to TRBJ2-2; 7 positions match TRBD1. Per germline, CDR1 DFQATT and CDR2 SNEGSKA (reference sequence). V lost 4 bases, J lost 2 bases, and 7 bases stayed unmatched. The CDR3 consists of 15 residues. The CDR3 sequence: CSAIPDRANTGELFF. In nucleotides, the CDR3 is TGCAGTGCTATCCCTGACAGGGCTAACACCGGGGAGCTGTTTTTT.

The chain has TRBV6-5 and TRBJ2-6; tentative D call: TRBD1 (5 bases). The CDR3 is 18 amino acids. Germline values: CDR1 MNHEY, CDR2 SVGAGI. The V end was cut by 6 bases, the J end by 0 bases, with 18 bases between. Here the CDR3 reads CASRRVGQVTSGANVLTF. CDR3 sequence (DNA): TGTGCCAGCAGAAGAGTGGGGCAGGTAACCTCTGGGGCCAACGTCCTGACTTTC.

The sample holds a few counts of this clonotype. The chain has TRBV5-6 and TRBJ1-2, with TRBD1 identical over 7 bases. V lost 4 bases and J lost 8; bases outside the gene matches: 8. The CDR3 sequence is 13 residues long. CDR1 is SGHDT, CDR2 YYEEEE, per germline. The CDR3 protein is CASSPDRALGYTF. The CDR3 nucleotides are TGTGCCAGCAGCCCCGACAGGGCCCTCGGCTACACCTTC. Full variable domain (outside the CDR3, taken from reference TRBV5-6 and TRBJ1-2): DAGVTQSPTHLIKTRGQQVTLRCSPKSGHDTVSWYQQALGQGPQFIFQYYEEEERQRGNFPDRFSGHQFPNYSSELNVNALLLGDSALYLCASSPDRALGYTFGSGTRLTVV.

The sample holds a few counts of this clonotype. This chain joins TRBV20-1 and TRBJ1-5; D unresolved. The CDR3 runs to 16 residues. CDR1 DFQATT and CDR2 SNEGSKA come from the germline V gene (reference sequence). The ends were cut back, 0 bases at V and 0 bases at J, with 12 bases in the middle. DNA of the CDR3: TGCAGTGCTAGAGATGTGGAACGGAATAGCAATCAGCCCCAGCATTTT. This gives the protein CSARDVERNSNQPQHF.

The sample holds many counts of this clonotype. V is TRBV29-1 and J is TRBJ1-3; no definite D call. The ends were cut back, 4 bases at V and 1 base at J, with 2 bases in the middle. Per the germline V gene, CDR1 is SQVTM and CDR2 is ANQGSEA. The CDR3 is made up of 11 amino acids. In DNA form, the CDR3 reads TGCAGCGTTGGTTCTGGAAACACCATATATTTT. Its protein is CSVGSGNTIYF.

The gene calls are TRBV29-1 and TRBJ2-1; D might be TRBD1 or TRBD2, each matching 6 bases. The V and J ends lost 5 bases and 10 bases respectively, with 27 bases between them. The CDR3 is 16 residues long. Germline CDR1 and CDR2: SQVTM and ANQGSEA. CDR3 sequence reads: CSVTSGARPSFREQFF. The CDR3 coding sequence is TGCAGCGTTACGTCGGGGGCCAGGCCCTCCTTTCGGGAGCAGTTCTTC.

The chain couples TRBV7-9 to TRBJ2-2, with TRBD2 identical over 11 bases. This CDR3 region has 16 residues. CDR1 and CDR2 from the germline V gene are SEHNR and FQNEAQ (reference sequence). V shed 4 bases and J 1 base; nucleotides not matched to a gene: 2. The CDR3 nucleotides read TGTGCCAGCAGCTACGGACTAGCGGGGAACACCGGGGAGCTGTTTTTT. Its translation is CASSYGLAGNTGELFF.

This clonotype was recorded many times. The chain is built from TRBV28 and TRBJ2-7; the D is unclear. Germline V gives CDR1 MDHEN, CDR2 SYDVKM. The CDR3 extends over 15 amino acids. Trimming stripped 5 bases from V and 2 bases from J, with 16 bases between. The CDR3 loop reads CASSPDVFSPYEQYF. The CDR3 DNA follows: TGTGCCAGCAGTCCTGACGTCTTCTCCCCCTACGAGCAGTACTTC.

The chain links TRBV6-1 to TRBJ2-1; the D is unclear. Germline lookup yields CDR1 MNHNS and CDR2 SASEGT. V was cut by 1 base and J by 8 bases, with 24 bases left in between. The CDR3 contains 18 residues. CDR3 loop: CASSEDRAISASFDEQFF. CDR3 nucleotide sequence: TGTGCCAGCAGTGAAGATCGGGCCATCTCGGCTTCATTCGATGAGCAGTTCTTC.

This chain uses TRBV28 with TRBJ1-5; D may be TRBD1 (5 bases). The CDR3 totals 17 residues. V was shortened by 5 bases and J by 0 bases, with 17 bases between the two germline ends. Germline V gene lookup returns CDR1 MDHEN and CDR2 SYDVKM. CDR3 nucleotide sequence: TGTGCCAGCAGTCCCTACGACAGTCTCTATAGCAATCAGCCCCAGCATTTT. Translation gives CASSPYDSLYSNQPQHF.

This clonotype was observed many times. The chain uses TRBV10-3 and TRBJ1-4, with TRBD1 identical over 8 bases. CDR3 size: 16 residues. CDR1 is ENHRY, CDR2 SYGVKD, per germline. With 0 bases clipped from V and 8 bases from J, the junction kept 8 bases outside the gene matches. CDR3 nucleotide sequence: TGTGCCATCAGTGAGTCTGGGACAGGTTACAAGGAAAAACTGTTTTTT. This gives the protein CAISESGTGYKEKLFF.

The sample holds many counts of this clonotype. V and J are TRBV19 and TRBJ2-7; TRBD2 matches at 11 bases. CDR1 and CDR2 (germline): LNHDA, SQIVND (reference sequence). J lost 3 bases, V lost 6 bases, and 4 bases had no gene match. This CDR3 spans 14 amino acids. The CDR3 sequence: CASSYLAGGYEQYF. The CDR3 DNA follows: TGTGCCAGTAGCTACCTAGCGGGGGGCTACGAGCAGTACTTC.

This clonotype was seen a few times. The chain links TRBV10-3 to TRBJ1-1; TRBD1 is a possible D gene (6 bases). CDR1 is ENHRY and CDR2 is SYGVKD in the germline V gene. The CDR3 spans 17 residues. V lost 6 bases to trimming and J lost 1 base, with 21 bases between them. This CDR3 reads CAISEENAAGQNTEAFF. The CDR3 DNA is TGTGCCATCAGCGAAGAAAACGCAGCGGGACAGAACACTGAAGCTTTCTTT.

This clonotype was detected only a few times. The rearrangement links TRBV7-8 to TRBJ2-3; D remains unclear. From germline, CDR1 is SGHVS and CDR2 FQNEAQ. The CDR3 has 15 residues. Trimming shortened V by 3 bases and J by 5 bases, and 15 bases separated the two germline ends. The CDR3 DNA sequence: TGTGCCAGCAGCTTGAAAGGGTCCCCCCGAGATACGCAGTATTTT. It encodes CASSLKGSPRDTQYF.

The rearrangement uses TRBV5-1 and TRBJ1-2; tentatively, D is TRBD1 (6 bases). Trimming stripped 0 bases from V and 4 bases from J, with 10 bases between. The length of the CDR3 is 14 residues. Looked up from germline, CDR1 is SGHRS and CDR2 is YFSETQ. CDR3 sequence: CASSLGGQLYGYTF. The DNA for the CDR3 is TGCGCCAGCAGCTTGGGAGGACAGCTCTATGGCTACACCTTC.

The sample holds many counts of this clonotype. V usage is TRBV29-1 and J usage is TRBJ2-7; TRBD2 matches 10 bases. This CDR3 has 14 amino acids. Unmatched junction bases numbered 5, after V lost 6 bases and J lost 0 bases. Germline V gives CDR1 SQVTM, CDR2 ANQGSEA. CDR3 nucleotide sequence: TGCAGCGTACTTAGCGGGGGGAGCTCCTACGAGCAGTACTTC. Amino acids: CSVLSGGSSYEQYF.

This clonotype has a count of ten or more. The chain carries TRBV20-1 and TRBJ1-2; D is unresolved. Trimming took 5 bases from V and 3 from J, leaving 10 bases between them. CDR3 length: 12 residues. CDR1 and CDR2 from the germline V gene are DFQATT and SNEGSKA (reference sequence). CDR3 amino acids: CSAAPWDYGYTF. In DNA form, the CDR3 reads TGCAGTGCTGCGCCATGGGACTATGGCTACACCTTC.